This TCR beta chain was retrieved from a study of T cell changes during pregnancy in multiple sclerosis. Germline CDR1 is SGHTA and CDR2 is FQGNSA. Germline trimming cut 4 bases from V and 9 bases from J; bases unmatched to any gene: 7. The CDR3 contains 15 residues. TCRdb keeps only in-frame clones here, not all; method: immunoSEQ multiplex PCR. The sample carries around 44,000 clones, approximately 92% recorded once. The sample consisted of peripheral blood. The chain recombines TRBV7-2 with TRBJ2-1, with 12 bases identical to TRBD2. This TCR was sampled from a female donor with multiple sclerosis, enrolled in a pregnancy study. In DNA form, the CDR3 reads TGTGCCAGCAGCTCCCACCGACTAGCGGGAGTTGAGCAGTTCTTC. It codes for CASSSHRLAGVEQFF.